This T cell receptor beta chain was profiled in a study of blood T cell repertoires in COVID-19. J lost 6 bases, V lost 5 bases, and 8 bases had no gene match. Germline CDR1 reads SGHKS; CDR2 reads YYEKEE (reference sequence). The CDR3 length is 13 residues. The method was immunoSEQ multiplex PCR; TCRdb's version includes in-frame clones alone and lacks a portion of them. The table includes under 70,000 clones, 87% detected once. The TCR originated in a woman in her sixties or seventies with COVID-19, enrolled during active disease. Sequenced sample: peripheral blood. The chain has TRBV5-5 and TRBJ2-7; 7 positions match TRBD1. CDR3 in amino acids: CASSATGLAEQYF. DNA of the CDR3: TGTGCCAGCAGTGCGACAGGGCTGGCCGAGCAGTACTTC.